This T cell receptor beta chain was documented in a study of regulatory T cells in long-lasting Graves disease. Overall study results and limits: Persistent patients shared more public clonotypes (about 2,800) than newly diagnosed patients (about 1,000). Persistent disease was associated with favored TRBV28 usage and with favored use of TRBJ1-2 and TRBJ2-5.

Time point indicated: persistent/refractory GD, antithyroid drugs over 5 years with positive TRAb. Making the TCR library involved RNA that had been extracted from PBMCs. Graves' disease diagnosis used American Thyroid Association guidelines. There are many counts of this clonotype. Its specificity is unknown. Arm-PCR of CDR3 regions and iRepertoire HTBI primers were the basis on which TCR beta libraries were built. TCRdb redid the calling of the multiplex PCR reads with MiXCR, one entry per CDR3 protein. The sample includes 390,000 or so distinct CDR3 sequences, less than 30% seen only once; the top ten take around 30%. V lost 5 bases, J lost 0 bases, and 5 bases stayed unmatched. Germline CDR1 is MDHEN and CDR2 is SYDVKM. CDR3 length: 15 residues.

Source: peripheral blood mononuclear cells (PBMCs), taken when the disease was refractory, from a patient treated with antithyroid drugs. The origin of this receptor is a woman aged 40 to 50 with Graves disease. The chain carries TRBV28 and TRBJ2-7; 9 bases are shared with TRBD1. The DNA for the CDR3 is TGTGCCAGCAGTCCCTGGACAGGGGCCTCCTACGAGCAGTACTTC. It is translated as CASSPWTGASYEQYF.